The 20 T cell receptor beta chains given below trace back to one sample, sequenced in a study of Graves' ophthalmopathy and Graves' hyperthyroidism. Amplified material comprised TCR beta CDR3 regions derived from RNA transcripts. HTBI primers primed a first-round RT-PCR, and a second-round multiplex PCR followed. MiXCR was run by TCRdb on the multiplex PCR reads, yielding one entry per CDR3 protein. The table includes 240,000 or so distinct CDR3 sequences, around 50% detected once. The sequencing sample was made of peripheral blood. The receptors shown here come from an adult man with Graves' ophthalmopathy.

In regard to this clonotype: The junction does not match germline at one end; this may be a read error. V gene TRBV5-1 combines with J gene TRBJ2-6; 7 bases line up with TRBD1. The CDR3 runs 13 residues. Looked up from germline, CDR1 is SGHRS and CDR2 is YFSETQ. CDR3 amino acids: CASSLAGGNVLTF. The DNA of the CDR3 is TGCGCCAGCAGCTTGGCAGGGGGCAACGTCCTGACTTTC.

This clonotype was seen once. The chain joins TRBV20-1 to TRBJ1-1; D might be TRBD1 (5 bases). The ends were cut back, 8 bases at V and 2 bases at J, with 15 bases in the middle. Germline CDR1 reads DFQATT; CDR2 reads SNEGSKA (reference sequence). The CDR3 has 13 amino acids. The CDR3 region is CSSSWGVNTEAFF. The CDR3 DNA sequence: TGCAGTTCCTCGTGGGGGGTTAACACTGAAGCTTTCTTT.

This chain connects TRBV6-2 or TRBV6-3 to TRBJ2-5, with TRBD2 as a possible D gene (6 bases). V gave up 5 bases and J gave up 5 bases, with 15 bases separating them. The CDR3 runs 14 residues. Germline-derived CDR1 and CDR2 are MNHEY and SVGEGT. CDR3 coding DNA: TGTGCCAGCAGTCCTCAAAGCGGAGGGGAGACCCAGTACTTC. It specifies CASSPQSGGETQYF.

V usage is TRBV6-5 and J usage is TRBJ2-2; a possible D gene is TRBD2 (5 bases). Per germline, CDR1 MNHEY and CDR2 SVGAGI. CDR3 length: 12 residues. Trimming cost V 6 bases and J 5 bases, with 7 bases left between them. CDR3 DNA sequence: TGTGCCAGCAGGCTAGCAACCGGGGAGCTGTTTTTT. Its protein product is CASRLATGELFF.

The CDR3 coding sequence is TGCAGCGTTCCTGGGTGGGGAACAGATACGCAGTATTTT. It yields the protein CSVPGWGTDTQYF. The V gene is TRBV29-1, the J gene TRBJ2-3; D unresolved. The V end lost 5 bases, the J end lost 3 bases, and 12 bases lay between the germline ends. This CDR3 has 13 residues. The V gene's germline CDR1 is SQVTM and CDR2 ANQGSEA.

Written as DNA, the CDR3 is TGTGCCAGTAGTATGGACAGGGGGCCTGGTGAAGCTTTCTTT. This encodes CASSMDRGPGEAFF. V usage is TRBV19 and J usage is TRBJ1-1; 11 nucleotides align to TRBD1. The trim removed 3 bases at V and 7 bases at J, leaving 4 bases unmatched. The CDR3 totals 14 residues. Per germline, CDR1 LNHDA and CDR2 SQIVND (reference sequence).

The table lists this clonotype with many counts. V gene TRBV29-1 combines with J gene TRBJ1-2, with D uncertain. The germline V gene has CDR1 SQVTM and CDR2 ANQGSEA. The ends were cut back, 6 bases at V and 7 bases at J, with 12 bases in the middle. This CDR3 spans 11 amino acids. CDR3 residues: CSVVLGSGYTF. As DNA, the CDR3 is TGCAGCGTGGTTCTGGGGTCTGGCTACACCTTC. Combining the CDR3 with reference TRBV29-1 and TRBJ1-2 gives the whole variable domain SAVISQKPSRDICQRGTSLTIQCQVDSQVTMMFWYRQQPGQSLTLIATANQGSEATYESGFVIDKFPISRPNLTFSTLTVSNMSPEDSSIYLCSVVLGSGYTFGSGTRLTVV.

This clonotype has a handful of counts. This chain connects TRBV12-3 or TRBV12-4 to TRBJ2-7; no clear D gene. The germline V and J ends were trimmed by 1 base and 6 bases, with 7 bases remaining between them. The CDR3 has 12 residues. This chain's CDR3 is CASSLGPGEQYF. The CDR3 nucleotides read TGTGCCAGCAGTTTAGGGCCTGGCGAGCAGTACTTC.

The gene calls are TRBV7-3 and TRBJ1-1, with D possibly TRBD1 on 5 matching bases. The CDR3 is 15 amino acids. In germline, CDR1 is SGHTA, CDR2 FQGTGA. V was shortened by 2 bases and J by 3 bases, with 13 bases between the two germline ends. The chain's CDR3 is CASSLGWDGDTEAFF. Written as DNA, the CDR3 is TGTGCCAGCAGCTTAGGTTGGGACGGCGACACTGAAGCTTTCTTT.

The table lists this clonotype with a few counts. V and J are TRBV7-2 and TRBJ1-3; no clear D. Trimming stripped 6 bases from V and 0 bases from J, with 6 bases between. The CDR3 totals 13 residues. Germline CDR1 is SGHTA and CDR2 is FQGNSA. CDR3 sequence: CASRRNSGNTIYF. The CDR3, as DNA: TGTGCCAGCAGGCGGAACTCTGGAAACACCATATATTTT.

CDR3 protein: CASSPTTGNTEAFF. In DNA, the CDR3 is TGTGCCAGCAGCCCAACGACAGGGAACACTGAAGCTTTCTTT. J is TRBJ1-1 and V is TRBV2; tentatively, D is TRBD1 (6 bases). Germline CDR1 SNHLY, CDR2 FYNNEI. Trimming removed 6 bases at V and 1 base at J, with 12 bases between. The CDR3 covers 14 residues. Combining the CDR3 with reference TRBV2 and TRBJ1-1 gives the whole variable domain EPEVTQTPSHQVTQMGQEVILRCVPISNHLYFYWYRQILGQKVEFLVSFYNNEISEKSEIFDDQFSVERPDGSNFTLKIRSTKLEDSAMYFCASSPTTGNTEAFFGQGTRLTVV.

This clonotype was counted many times. The V and J genes are TRBV29-1 and TRBJ2-7, with 8 bases that match TRBD1. V was pared by 7 bases and J by 9 bases, with 8 bases of the junction left unmatched. In germline, CDR1 is SQVTM, CDR2 ANQGSEA. There are 11 residues in the CDR3. The CDR3 DNA reads TGCAGCGGCGGACAGGGAGATCGGCAGTACTTC. The encoded protein is CSGGQGDRQYF.

The chain employs TRBV7-9 and TRBJ2-2; D unresolved. The CDR3 sequence is 15 residues long. Germline loops: CDR1 SEHNR, CDR2 FQNEAQ (reference sequence). V gave up 1 base and J gave up 2 bases, with 8 bases separating them. The chain's CDR3 is CASSLGRHNTGELFF. CDR3 nucleotides: TGTGCCAGCAGCTTAGGGAGACATAACACCGGGGAGCTGTTTTTT.

The chain has TRBV7-2 and TRBJ2-1; 9 bases line up with TRBD2. The CDR3 loop spans 15 amino acids. Germline V gene lookup returns CDR1 SGHTA and CDR2 FQGNSA. After removal of 2 bases from V and 1 base from J, the junction contained 0 bases not matched to a gene. The DNA for the CDR3 is TGTGCCAGCAGCTTACTAGCGGGGTCCTACAATGAGCAGTTCTTC. Its translation is CASSLLAGSYNEQFF.

This clonotype was seen many times. The rearrangement links TRBV29-1 to TRBJ2-5; D ambiguous. Germline values: CDR1 SQVTM, CDR2 ANQGSEA. V lost 3 bases, J lost 2 bases, and 7 bases lay in between. CDR3 length: 12 amino acids. The DNA for the CDR3 is TGCAGCGTTGAGCGGCAACAAGAGACCCAGTACTTC. It is translated as CSVERQQETQYF.

The J gene is TRBJ1-1, the V gene TRBV7-9; D perhaps matches TRBD1 (6 bases). The CDR3 consists of 16 residues. Trimming shortened V by 5 bases and J by 4 bases, and 20 bases separated the two germline ends. Germline CDR1 SEHNR, CDR2 FQNEAQ (reference sequence). The CDR3 coding sequence is TGTGCCAGCAGCGAAGGCAGGGGCCTTAAGAGCACTGAAGCTTTCTTT. Translation: CASSEGRGLKSTEAFF. The full variable domain, in which reference TRBV7-9 and TRBJ1-1 provide the parts outside the CDR3, is DTGVSQNPRHKITKRGQNVTFRCDPISEHNRLYWYRQTLGQGPEFLTYFQNEAQLEKSRLLSDRFSAERPKGSFSTLEIQRTEQGDSAMYLCASSEGRGLKSTEAFFGQGTRLTVV.

This clonotype was detected a few times. The chain recombines TRBV5-1 with TRBJ2-5; D unresolved. Trimming removed 4 bases at V and 2 bases at J, with 12 bases between. Germline V gene sequence: CDR1 SGHRS, CDR2 YFSETQ. This CDR3 comprises 14 residues. The CDR3 DNA is TGCGCCAGCAGCACCTCTAAGCCTCAAGAGACCCAGTACTTC. This sequence encodes CASSTSKPQETQYF.

The chain is built from TRBV12-3 or TRBV12-4 and TRBJ1-6, with 7 bases that match TRBD1. V shed 3 bases and J 12 bases; nucleotides not matched to a gene: 2. This CDR3 comprises 12 residues. The CDR3 spells CASSFQGEPLHF. The CDR3 DNA sequence: TGTGCCAGCAGTTTTCAGGGGGAACCCCTCCACTTT.

This clonotype was counted only a few times. The rearrangement links TRBV7-2 to TRBJ1-2; D might be TRBD1 (5 bases). CDR1 and CDR2 from the germline V gene are SGHTA and FQGNSA. The V end was cut by 3 bases, the J end by 6 bases, with 14 bases between. This CDR3 is 14 amino acids long. The CDR3 reads CASSFLLGVDGYTF. In nucleotides, the CDR3 is TGTGCCAGCAGCTTCTTGTTAGGGGTGGATGGCTACACCTTC.

This clonotype was recorded once. The chain has TRBV27 and TRBJ1-1, with 7 bases fitting TRBD1. Per the germline V gene, CDR1 is MNHEY and CDR2 is SMNVEV (reference sequence). The CDR3 sequence is 14 residues long. The J segment lost 6 bases and the V segment lost 4 bases, leaving 8 bases of the junction unmatched. Here the CDR3 reads CASSSDRDRPEAFF. CDR3 nucleotide sequence: TGTGCCAGCAGTTCCGACCGGGACAGACCTGAAGCTTTCTTT.